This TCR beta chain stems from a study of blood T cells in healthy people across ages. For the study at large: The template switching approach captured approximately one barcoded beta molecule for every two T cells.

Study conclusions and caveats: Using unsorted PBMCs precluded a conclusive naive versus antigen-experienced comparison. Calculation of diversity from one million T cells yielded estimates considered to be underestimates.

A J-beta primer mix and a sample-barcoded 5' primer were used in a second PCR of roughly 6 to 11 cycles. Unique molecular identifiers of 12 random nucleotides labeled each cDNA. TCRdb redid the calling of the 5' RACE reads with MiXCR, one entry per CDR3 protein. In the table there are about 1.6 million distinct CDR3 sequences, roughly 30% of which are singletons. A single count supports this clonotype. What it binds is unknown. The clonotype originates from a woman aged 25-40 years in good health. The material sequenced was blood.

The CDR3 DNA reads TGTGCCAGCAGTGAAGCCCTAATGTGGGGGGCCCACACTGAAGCTTTCTTT. Amino acids: CASSEALMWGAHTEAFF. V and J are TRBV6-1 and TRBJ1-1; D is perhaps TRBD1 (6 bases). The CDR3 is 17 residues long. Germline V gene sequence: CDR1 MNHNS, CDR2 SASEGT. The V gene lost 0 bases and the J gene lost 3 bases, with 17 bases spanning the gap.